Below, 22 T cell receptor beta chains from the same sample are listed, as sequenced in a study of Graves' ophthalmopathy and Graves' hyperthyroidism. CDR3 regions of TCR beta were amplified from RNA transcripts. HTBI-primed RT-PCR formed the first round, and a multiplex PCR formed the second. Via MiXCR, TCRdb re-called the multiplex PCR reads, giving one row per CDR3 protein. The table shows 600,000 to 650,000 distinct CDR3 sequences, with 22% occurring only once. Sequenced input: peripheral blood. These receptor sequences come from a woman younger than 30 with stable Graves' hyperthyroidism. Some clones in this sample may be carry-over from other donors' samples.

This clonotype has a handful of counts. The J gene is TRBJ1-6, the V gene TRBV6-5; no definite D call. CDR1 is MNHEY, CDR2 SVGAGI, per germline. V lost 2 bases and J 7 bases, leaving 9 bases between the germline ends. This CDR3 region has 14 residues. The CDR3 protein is CASSYERVNSPLHF. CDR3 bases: TGTGCCAGCAGTTACGAGCGGGTCAATTCACCCCTCCACTTT.

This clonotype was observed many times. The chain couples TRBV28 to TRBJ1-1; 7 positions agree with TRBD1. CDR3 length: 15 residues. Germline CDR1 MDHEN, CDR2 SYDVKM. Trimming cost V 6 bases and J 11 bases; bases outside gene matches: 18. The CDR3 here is CASSNDGTASMGAFF. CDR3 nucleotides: TGTGCCAGCAGCAATGATGGGACAGCCTCCATGGGGGCTTTCTTT.

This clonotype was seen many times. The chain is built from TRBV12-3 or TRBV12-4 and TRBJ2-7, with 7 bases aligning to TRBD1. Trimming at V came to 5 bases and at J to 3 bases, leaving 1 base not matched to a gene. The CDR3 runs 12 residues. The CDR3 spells CASSRGLYEQYF. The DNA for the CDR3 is TGTGCCAGCAGTAGGGGGCTCTACGAGCAGTACTTC.

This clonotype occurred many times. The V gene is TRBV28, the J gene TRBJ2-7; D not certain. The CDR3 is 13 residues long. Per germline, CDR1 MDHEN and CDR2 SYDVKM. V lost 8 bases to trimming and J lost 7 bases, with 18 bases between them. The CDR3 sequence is CASERSVGSEQYF. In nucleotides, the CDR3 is TGTGCCAGCGAAAGGAGTGTTGGGTCAGAGCAGTACTTC.

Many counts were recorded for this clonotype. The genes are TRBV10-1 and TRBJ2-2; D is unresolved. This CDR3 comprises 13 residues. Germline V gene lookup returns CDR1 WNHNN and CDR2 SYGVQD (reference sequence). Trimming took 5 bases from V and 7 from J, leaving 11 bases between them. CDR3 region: CASSWADHGELFF. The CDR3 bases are TGCGCCAGCAGTTGGGCAGACCACGGGGAGCTGTTTTTT.

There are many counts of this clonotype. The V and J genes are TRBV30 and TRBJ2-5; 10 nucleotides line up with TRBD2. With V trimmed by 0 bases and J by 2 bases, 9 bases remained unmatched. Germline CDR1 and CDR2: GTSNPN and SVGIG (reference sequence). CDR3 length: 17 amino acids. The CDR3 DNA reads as TGTGCCTGGAGTGTTGTACTAGCGGGACCCCTTCAAGAGACCCAGTACTTC. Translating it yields CAWSVVLAGPLQETQYF.

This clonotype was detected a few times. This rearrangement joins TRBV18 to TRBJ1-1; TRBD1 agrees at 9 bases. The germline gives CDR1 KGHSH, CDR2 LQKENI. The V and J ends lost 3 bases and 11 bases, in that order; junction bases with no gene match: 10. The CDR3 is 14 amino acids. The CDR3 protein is CASSPSQGARGAFF. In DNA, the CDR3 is TGTGCCAGCTCACCGTCACAGGGGGCGCGGGGGGCTTTCTTT.

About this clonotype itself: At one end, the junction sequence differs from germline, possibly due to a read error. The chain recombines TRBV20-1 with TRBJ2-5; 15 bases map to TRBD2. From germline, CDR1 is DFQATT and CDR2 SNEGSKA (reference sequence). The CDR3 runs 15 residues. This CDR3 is CSARDPGLAGGRMSF. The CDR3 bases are TGCAGTGCTAGAGACCCGGGACTAGCGGGGGGCCGGATGAGCTTC.

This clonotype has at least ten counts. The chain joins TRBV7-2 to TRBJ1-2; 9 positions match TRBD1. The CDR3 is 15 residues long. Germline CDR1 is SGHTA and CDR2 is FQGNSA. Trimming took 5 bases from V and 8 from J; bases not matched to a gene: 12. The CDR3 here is CASSVPGTGSLGYTF. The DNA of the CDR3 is TGTGCCAGCAGCGTACCGGGGACAGGGTCCCTCGGCTACACCTTC.

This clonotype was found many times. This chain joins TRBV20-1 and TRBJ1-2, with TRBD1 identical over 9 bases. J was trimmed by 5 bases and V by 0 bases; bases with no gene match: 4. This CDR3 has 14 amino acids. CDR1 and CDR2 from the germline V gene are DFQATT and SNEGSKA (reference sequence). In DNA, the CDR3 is TGCAGTGCTAGAGAAGTGACAGGGGGTTATGGCTACACCTTC. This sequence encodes CSAREVTGGYGYTF.

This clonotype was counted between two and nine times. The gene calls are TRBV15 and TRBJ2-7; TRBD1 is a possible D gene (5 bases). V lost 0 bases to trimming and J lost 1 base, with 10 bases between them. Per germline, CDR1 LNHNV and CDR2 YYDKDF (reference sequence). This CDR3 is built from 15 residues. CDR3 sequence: CATSRERQGSYEQYF. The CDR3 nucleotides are TGTGCCACCAGCAGAGAAAGGCAGGGTTCCTACGAGCAGTACTTC.

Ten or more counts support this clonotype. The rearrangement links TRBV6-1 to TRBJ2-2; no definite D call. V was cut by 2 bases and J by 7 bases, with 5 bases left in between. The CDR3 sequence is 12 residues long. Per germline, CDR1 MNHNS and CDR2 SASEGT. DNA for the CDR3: TGTGCCAGCAGTGAACAATTCGGGGAGCTGTTTTTT. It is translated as CASSEQFGELFF.

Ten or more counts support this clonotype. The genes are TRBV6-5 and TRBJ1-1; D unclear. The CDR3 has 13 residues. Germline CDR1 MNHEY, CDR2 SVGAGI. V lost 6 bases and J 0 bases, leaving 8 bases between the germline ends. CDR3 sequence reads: CASRQELNTEAFF. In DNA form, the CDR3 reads TGTGCCAGCAGGCAAGAGTTGAACACTGAAGCTTTCTTT.

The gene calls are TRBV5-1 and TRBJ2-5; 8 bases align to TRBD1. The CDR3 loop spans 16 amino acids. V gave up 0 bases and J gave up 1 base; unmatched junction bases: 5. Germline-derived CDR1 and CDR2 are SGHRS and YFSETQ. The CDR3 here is CASSLAGTGIQETQYF. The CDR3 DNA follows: TGCGCCAGCAGCTTGGCCGGGACAGGTATCCAAGAGACCCAGTACTTC.

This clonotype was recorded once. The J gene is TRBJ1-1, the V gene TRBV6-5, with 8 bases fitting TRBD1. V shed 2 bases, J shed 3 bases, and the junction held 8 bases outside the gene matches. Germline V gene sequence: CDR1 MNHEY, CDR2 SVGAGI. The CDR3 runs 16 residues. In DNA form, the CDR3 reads TGTGCCAGCAGTTACAGAGGGACAGGACTTCACACTGAAGCTTTCTTT. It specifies CASSYRGTGLHTEAFF.

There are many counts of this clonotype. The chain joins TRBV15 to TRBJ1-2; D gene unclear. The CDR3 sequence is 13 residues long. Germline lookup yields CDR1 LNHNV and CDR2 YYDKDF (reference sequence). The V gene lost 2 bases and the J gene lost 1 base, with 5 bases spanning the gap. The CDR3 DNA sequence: TGTGCCACCAGCAGACCCCTTAACTATGGCTACACCTTC. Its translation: CATSRPLNYGYTF.

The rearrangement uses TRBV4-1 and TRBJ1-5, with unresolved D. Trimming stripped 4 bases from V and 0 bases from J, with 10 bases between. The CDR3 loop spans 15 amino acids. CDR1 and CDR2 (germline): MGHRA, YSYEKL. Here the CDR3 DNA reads TGCGCCAGCAGCCCGGGTTCGGCTAGCAATCAGCCCCAGCATTTT. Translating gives CASSPGSASNQPQHF.

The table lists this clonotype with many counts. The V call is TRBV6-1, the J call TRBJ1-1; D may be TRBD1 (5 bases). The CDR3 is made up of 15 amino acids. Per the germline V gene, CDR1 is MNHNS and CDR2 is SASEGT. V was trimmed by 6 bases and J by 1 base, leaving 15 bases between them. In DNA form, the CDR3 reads TGTGCCAGCAGAGGCCGTGGGGGTGGGAACACTGAAGCTTTCTTT. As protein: CASRGRGGGNTEAFF.

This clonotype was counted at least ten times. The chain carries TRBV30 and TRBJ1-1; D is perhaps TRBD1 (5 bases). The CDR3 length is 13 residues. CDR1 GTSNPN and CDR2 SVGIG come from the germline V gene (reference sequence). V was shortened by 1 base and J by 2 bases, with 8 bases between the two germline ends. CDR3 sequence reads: CAWSGQPNTEAFF. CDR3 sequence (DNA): TGTGCCTGGAGTGGACAGCCTAACACTGAAGCTTTCTTT.

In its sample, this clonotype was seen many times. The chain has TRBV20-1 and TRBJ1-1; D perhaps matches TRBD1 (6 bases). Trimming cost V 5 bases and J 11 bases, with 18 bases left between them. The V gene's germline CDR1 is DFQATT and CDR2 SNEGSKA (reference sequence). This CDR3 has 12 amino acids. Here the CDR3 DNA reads TGCAGTGCTCCCCGCCAGGGGTTTTTGGCTTTCTTT. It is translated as CSAPRQGFLAFF.

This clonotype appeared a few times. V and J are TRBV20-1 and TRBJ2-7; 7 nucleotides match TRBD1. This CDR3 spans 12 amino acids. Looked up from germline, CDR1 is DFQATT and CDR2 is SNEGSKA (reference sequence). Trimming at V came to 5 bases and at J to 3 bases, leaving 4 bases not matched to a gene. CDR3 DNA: TGCAGTGCTCGGGACAGTCTCTACGAGCAGTACTTC. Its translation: CSARDSLYEQYF.

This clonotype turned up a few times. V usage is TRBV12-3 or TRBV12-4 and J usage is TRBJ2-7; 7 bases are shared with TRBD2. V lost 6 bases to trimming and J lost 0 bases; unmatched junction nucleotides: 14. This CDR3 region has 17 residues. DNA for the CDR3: TGTGCCAGCAGCTCCCGAGATCGGGGGGACTTCTCCTACGAGCAGTACTTC. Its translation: CASSSRDRGDFSYEQYF.